A selection of T cell receptor beta chains follows, all from one sample in a study of cytomegalovirus exposure and HLA in healthy donors. TCRdb's table, derived via immunoSEQ multiplex PCR, lists solely in-frame clones and lacks some. The sample consists of tens of thousands of clones, around 84% of them appearing once. Sequenced input: PBMCs. These receptors all come from a woman between 35 and 50 years old in good health and CMV-seronegative. CDR3s include the opening cysteine and the closing phenylalanine or tryptophan. Fields, in order: J gene, V gene, D gene, clone size, CDR3 length, CDR3 protein, CDR3 DNA. A D gene is named only where the DNA matches it firmly. Rows may omit the clone size; those that give it use once, few, many or a size class.

TRBJ2-7 | TRBV2 | . | . | 11 | CASSASYEQYF | TGTGCCAGCAGCGCATCCTACGAGCAGTACTTC
TRBJ2-3 | TRBV2 | TRBD2 | . | 15 | CASSGLAASTDTQYF | TGTGCCAGCAGCGGACTAGCGGCAAGCACAGATACGCAGTATTTT
TRBJ2-2 | TRBV6-5 | . | once | 15 | CASSYIRATTGELFF | TGTGCCAGCAGTTACATCAGGGCTACGACCGGGGAGCTGTTTTTT
TRBJ1-3 | TRBV6-5 | TRBD1 | . | 13 | CASYPGQGKTIYF | TGTGCCAGCTATCCGGGACAGGGGAAGACCATATATTTT
TRBJ1-1 | TRBV28 | . | . | 14 | CASSLKFRGREAFF | TGTGCCAGCAGTTTAAAGTTCAGGGGCCGTGAAGCTTTCTTT
TRBJ1-2 | TRBV28 | . | . | 16 | CASSYEGSWGVYGYTF | TGTGCCAGCAGTTACGAGGGCTCGTGGGGGGTCTACGGCTACACCTTC
TRBJ1-1 | TRBV5-6 | . | . | 16 | CASSSGWGTRDTEAFF | TGTGCCAGCAGTTCGGGGTGGGGGACTCGGGACACTGAAGCTTTCTTT
TRBJ2-6 | TRBV7-2 | TRBD1 | once | 17 | CASSLRGTDPGANVLTF | TGTGCCAGCAGCTTAAGGGGGACAGATCCTGGGGCCAACGTCCTGACTTTC
TRBJ1-1 | TRBV5-4 | TRBD1 | . | 16 | CASSLFPTGTNTEAFF | TGTGCCAGCAGCTTGTTCCCGACAGGGACGAACACTGAAGCTTTCTTT
TRBJ2-1 | TRBV6-1 | . | . | 15 | CASKNRIASYNEQFF | TGTGCCAGCAAAAACAGGATAGCCTCCTACAATGAGCAGTTCTTC
TRBJ2-1 | TRBV4-1 | . | . | 16 | CASSQDWSGTYNEQFF | TGCGCCAGCAGCCAAGATTGGAGCGGTACTTACAATGAGCAGTTCTTC
TRBJ2-5 | TRBV2 | TRBD1 | . | 17 | CASALNPGQGWGETQYF | TGTGCCAGCGCCTTGAACCCTGGACAGGGATGGGGCGAGACCCAGTACTTC
TRBJ2-7 | TRBV14 | . | . | 15 | CASSQELGGTYEQYF | TGTGCCAGCAGCCAAGAGCTAGGGGGTACCTACGAGCAGTACTTC
TRBJ1-2 | TRBV18 | . | . | 16 | CASSPLRVQSNYGYTF | TGTGCCAGCTCACCTCTTCGGGTGCAATCTAACTATGGCTACACCTTC
TRBJ2-7 | TRBV5-1 | TRBD2 | . | 14 | CASSLAGVGYEQYF | TGCGCCAGCAGCTTAGCGGGAGTGGGCTACGAGCAGTACTTC
TRBJ2-2 | TRBV9 | TRBD1 | . | 16 | CASSLSRGPGTGELFF | TGTGCCAGCAGCCTATCCAGGGGGCCGGGCACCGGGGAGCTGTTTTTT
TRBJ1-2 | TRBV27 | TRBD1 | . | 14 | CASSLKGAHYGYTF | TGTGCCAGCAGTTTAAAGGGGGCGCATTATGGCTACACCTTC
TRBJ2-3 | TRBV5-6 | TRBD1 | . | 15 | CASSSPGQHTDTQYF | TGTGCCAGCAGCTCTCCGGGACAGCACACAGATACGCAGTATTTT
TRBJ1-2 | TRBV29-1 | . | . | 11 | CSVGQNYGYTF | TGCAGCGTTGGGCAGAACTATGGCTACACCTTC
TRBJ2-7 | TRBV6-7 | TRBD2 | . | 14 | CAPLGLAGGYEQYF | TGTGCCCCATTGGGGCTAGCGGGAGGCTACGAGCAGTACTTC
TRBJ2-7 | TRBV28 | . | . | 14 | CASMQRAYPYEQYF | TGTGCCAGCATGCAGCGAGCCTACCCCTACGAGCAGTACTTC
TRBJ2-3 | TRBV11-3 | . | . | 15 | CASSPGGGPTDTQYF | TGTGCCAGCAGCCCGGGAGGGGGCCCCACAGATACGCAGTATTTT